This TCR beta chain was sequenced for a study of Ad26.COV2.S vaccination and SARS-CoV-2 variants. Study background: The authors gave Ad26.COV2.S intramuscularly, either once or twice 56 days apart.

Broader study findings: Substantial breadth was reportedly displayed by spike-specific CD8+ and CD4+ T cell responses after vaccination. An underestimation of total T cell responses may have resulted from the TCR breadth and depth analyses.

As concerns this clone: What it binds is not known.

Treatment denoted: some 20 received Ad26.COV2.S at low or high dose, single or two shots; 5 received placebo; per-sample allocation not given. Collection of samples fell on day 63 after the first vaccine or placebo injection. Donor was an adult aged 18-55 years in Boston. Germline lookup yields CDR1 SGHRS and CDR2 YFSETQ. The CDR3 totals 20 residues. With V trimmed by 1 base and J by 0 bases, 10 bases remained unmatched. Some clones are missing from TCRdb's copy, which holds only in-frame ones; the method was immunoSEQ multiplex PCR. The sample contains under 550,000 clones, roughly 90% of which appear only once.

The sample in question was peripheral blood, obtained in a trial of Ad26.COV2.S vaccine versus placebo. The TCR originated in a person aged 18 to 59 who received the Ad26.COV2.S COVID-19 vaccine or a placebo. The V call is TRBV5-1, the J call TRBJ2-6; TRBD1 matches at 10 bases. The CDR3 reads CASSLLGVDRGASGANVLTF. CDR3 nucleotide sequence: TGCGCCAGCAGCTTGTTAGGGGTGGACAGGGGGGCCTCTGGGGCCAACGTCCTGACTTTC.